A single sample gave rise to the 18 T cell receptor beta chains below, sequenced in a study of cytomegalovirus exposure and HLA in healthy donors. Primers included in the PCR were 60 Vbeta and 13 Jbeta primers. Only in-frame clones appear in the TCRdb table, and some are missing; sequencing was by immunoSEQ multiplex PCR. The profile shows 180,000 or so clones, about 75% of them singletons. The sample comprised PBMCs. The receptors were gathered from a man between 45 and 60 years old in good health and CMV-seropositive.

CDR3 in DNA: TGTGCCAGCAGTTATAGTACCGGGACATTTACCTACGAGCAGTACTTC. Translation: CASSYSTGTFTYEQYF. The chain joins TRBV6-5 to TRBJ2-7; perhaps TRBD1 as D (6 bases). Germline CDR1 MNHEY, CDR2 SVGAGI. This CDR3 spans 16 amino acids. Trimming left V 3 bases short and J 2 bases short, with 17 bases between.

This chain connects TRBV19 to TRBJ2-7; D might be TRBD2 (7 bases). V gave up 7 bases and J gave up 3 bases, with 22 bases separating them. The CDR3 loop spans 16 amino acids. CDR1 LNHDA and CDR2 SQIVND come from the germline V gene (reference sequence). CDR3 nucleotides: TGTGCCAGTATCGGGAACCGAGGCGGGGGCCTCTACGAGCAGTACTTC. Translating it yields CASIGNRGGGLYEQYF.

The chain has TRBV28 and TRBJ1-2, with 8 bases lining up with TRBD1. Trimming at V came to 6 bases and at J to 8 bases, leaving 8 bases not matched to a gene. CDR3 length: 13 residues. Germline lookup yields CDR1 MDHEN and CDR2 SYDVKM. CDR3 sequence (DNA): TGTGCCAGCAGCGCTGGACAGGGTGGGGGCTACACCTTC. Translated: CASSAGQGGGYTF.

The chain couples TRBV2 to TRBJ1-5, with D possibly being TRBD1 (5 bases). The length of the CDR3 is 14 residues. V was clipped by 8 bases and J by 3 bases, with 14 bases between them. The germline CDR1 and CDR2 sequences are SNHLY and FYNNEI. The DNA for the CDR3 is TGTGCCAGCGGAAGTGGACATACCAATCAGCCCCAGCATTTT. Translated: CASGSGHTNQPQHF.

The rearrangement uses TRBV10-3 and TRBJ2-3; 11 bases agree with TRBD1. CDR3 length equals 15 residues. Germline assignment: CDR1 ENHRY and CDR2 SYGVKD. Trimming cost V 5 bases and J 2 bases; bases outside gene matches: 3. The CDR3 loop is CAISLDRGLTDTQYF. CDR3 DNA sequence: TGTGCCATCAGTTTGGACAGGGGGCTCACAGATACGCAGTATTTT.

The rearrangement uses TRBV6-5 and TRBJ1-4, with 8 nucleotides matching TRBD1. J was trimmed by 4 bases and V by 2 bases; bases with no gene match: 0. Germline-derived CDR1 and CDR2 are MNHEY and SVGAGI. The CDR3 sequence is 14 residues long. CDR3 in DNA: TGTGCCAGCAGTTACGGACAGGGTAATGAAAAACTGTTTTTT. Its translation is CASSYGQGNEKLFF.

The CDR3 loop is CASRPGTNYEQYF. CDR3 DNA: TGTGCCAGCAGACCCGGGACTAACTACGAGCAGTACTTC. The V call is TRBV7-2, the J call TRBJ2-7; 7 nucleotides agree with TRBD2. Germline-derived CDR1 and CDR2 are SGHTA and FQGNSA. The length of the CDR3 is 13 residues. With 6 bases clipped from V and 3 bases from J, the junction kept 5 bases outside the gene matches. Based on the CDR3 plus reference TRBV7-2 and TRBJ2-7, the full variable domain is GAGVSQSPSNKVTEKGKDVELRCDPISGHTALYWYRQSLGQGLEFLIYFQGNSAPDKSGLPSDRFSAERTGGSVSTLTIQRTQQEDSAVYLCASRPGTNYEQYFGPGTRLTVT.

The chain's CDR3 is CSVPDSLRPYEQYF. The CDR3 coding sequence is TGCAGCGTCCCCGACAGCTTGAGACCCTACGAGCAGTACTTC. V usage is TRBV29-1 and J usage is TRBJ2-7; the D gene is possibly TRBD1 (5 bases). The CDR3 length is 14 residues. Per the germline V gene, CDR1 is SQVTM and CDR2 is ANQGSEA. With 6 bases removed from V and 2 bases from J, the gap between germline ends came to 17 bases.

The chain links TRBV29-1 to TRBJ2-3; TRBD2 agrees at 16 bases. J lost 4 bases, V lost 6 bases, and 19 bases had no gene match. This CDR3 is 20 amino acids long. The germline V gene has CDR1 SQVTM and CDR2 ANQGSEA. The DNA for the CDR3 is TGCAGCGTCGGGGGTGGGGAGGGGGGACTAGCGGGGGGGCAGGCAGATACGCAGTATTTT. Its protein product is CSVGGGEGGLAGGQADTQYF.

V gene TRBV6-4 combines with J gene TRBJ2-2; D unclear. V lost 4 bases to trimming and J lost 7 bases, with 13 bases between them. Germline V gene data show CDR1 as MRHNA and CDR2 as SNTAGT. The CDR3 runs 14 residues. CDR3: CASSVTYNVGELFF. CDR3 DNA: TGTGCCAGCAGTGTCACCTATAACGTCGGGGAGCTGTTTTTT.

The chain employs TRBV5-4 and TRBJ1-5; D remains ambiguous. This CDR3 is 13 amino acids long. Germline loops: CDR1 SGHNT, CDR2 YYREEE (reference sequence). V was trimmed by 4 bases and J by 6 bases, leaving 11 bases between them. CDR3 in amino acids: CASSPVNSQPQHF. In DNA form, the CDR3 reads TGTGCCAGCAGCCCCGTTAACAGTCAGCCCCAGCATTTT.

The chain is built from TRBV27 and TRBJ2-7; a possible D gene is TRBD1 (6 bases). Trimming stripped 8 bases from V and 0 bases from J, with 14 bases between. This CDR3 comprises 14 residues. Germline V lookup: CDR1 MNHEY, CDR2 SMNVEV (reference sequence). As DNA, the CDR3 is TGTGCCAGCCGACGTACAGGGCCCTCCTACGAGCAGTACGTC. Amino acid sequence: CASRRTGPSYEQYV.

V and J are TRBV5-8 and TRBJ2-3, with 10 bases identical to TRBD1. CDR1 is SGHTS, CDR2 YDEGEE, per germline. The CDR3 spans 16 residues. V shed 4 bases, J shed 0 bases, and the junction held 5 bases outside the gene matches. CDR3 loop: CASSPGQGLSTDTQYF. The CDR3 bases are TGTGCCAGCAGCCCGGGACAGGGGCTAAGCACAGATACGCAGTATTTT.

This rearrangement joins TRBV28 to TRBJ2-2, with 10 bases fitting TRBD2. The J segment lost 6 bases and the V segment lost 3 bases, leaving 16 bases of the junction unmatched. Germline CDR1 is MDHEN and CDR2 is SYDVKM. The CDR3 length is 19 residues. Here the CDR3 reads CASSFLIAGGLRGAGELFF. CDR3 DNA sequence: TGTGCCAGCAGTTTCCTTATAGCGGGGGGCCTTAGGGGTGCCGGGGAGCTGTTTTTT.

This clone was detected only a few times. The sample contains more than one DNA sequence encoding this CDR3. The chain combines TRBV5-6 with TRBJ1-1; a weak D match, TRBD1 (5 bases). Germline V CDR1 and CDR2: SGHDT, YYEEEE. CDR3 length: 13 amino acids. Deletions cut 0 bases from V and 6 bases from J, with 9 bases between. The CDR3 sequence: CASSLGTGAEAFF. The CDR3 region has the DNA TGTGCCAGCAGCTTGGGTACGGGGGCTGAAGCTTTCTTT.

This clone has only a few counts. This chain links TRBV6-5 with TRBJ1-5; 8 nucleotides agree with TRBD1. Unmatched junction bases numbered 9, after V lost 2 bases and J lost 9 bases. The germline V gene encodes CDR1 MNHEY and CDR2 SVGAGI. The CDR3 consists of 15 residues. CDR3 loop: CASSYGDRGSWPQHF. The CDR3 nucleotides are TGTGCCAGCAGTTACGGCGACAGGGGATCATGGCCCCAGCATTTT.

The chain couples TRBV10-3 to TRBJ2-1, with 8 bases lining up with TRBD1. Germline values: CDR1 ENHRY, CDR2 SYGVKD. The CDR3 is 13 residues long. The V segment lost 3 bases and the J segment 8 bases; nucleotides outside the gene matches: 3. This chain's CDR3 is CAISDGQGDEQFF. CDR3 nucleotides: TGTGCCATCAGTGACGGACAGGGAGATGAGCAGTTCTTC.

The V call is TRBV7-2, the J call TRBJ1-5, with a tentative D call TRBD1 (5 bases). Germline V gene data show CDR1 as SGHTA and CDR2 as FQGNSA. The CDR3 is 17 residues long. Trimming removed 7 bases at V and 7 bases at J, with 26 bases between. CDR3 amino acids: CASMPQVRQGSWQPQHF. CDR3 DNA sequence: TGTGCCAGCATGCCGCAGGTTCGGCAGGGCTCTTGGCAGCCCCAGCATTTT. Variable domain in full (rest from reference TRBV7-2 and TRBJ1-5): GAGVSQSPSNKVTEKGKDVELRCDPISGHTALYWYRQSLGQGLEFLIYFQGNSAPDKSGLPSDRFSAERTGGSVSTLTIQRTQQEDSAVYLCASMPQVRQGSWQPQHFGDGTRLSIL.